The text below deals with one T cell receptor beta chain. Its antigen is currently not known. Base-call qualities are not available, and no considerably larger clone is one nucleotide away. The trial excluded patients who had a history of autoimmune disease or were on systemic immunosuppression. Peripheral blood for TCR sequencing was collected from all dose cohorts at baseline, on cycle 4 day 1, and on cycle 7 day 1. The samples were drawn from a first-in-human, open-label, multicenter phase I dose-escalation trial of ivuxolimab. Adults with locally advanced or metastatic head and neck squamous cell, hepatocellular, melanoma or renal cell carcinoma were enrolled in the trial. CD4+ and CD8+ T cells were sorted separately from peripheral blood before TCR sequencing. Relative to germline, V is 5 bases shorter and J is 2 bases shorter, with 9 bases between their ends. The CDR3 spans 13 residues, from the cysteine through the phenylalanine. Only the CDR3 part of the read is kept: 39 bases, read in frame from the first base. From a lookup of the germline V gene, CDR1 and CDR2 are SGHTA and FQGNSA.

The data belong to a study of OX40 agonist ivuxolimab in advanced cancers. For the study in its entirety: Ivuxolimab, which targeted the costimulatory receptor OX40 (CD134), was an agonistic, fully human IgG2 monoclonal antibody. Intravenous ivuxolimab was administered to patients every 2 weeks at six dose levels: 0.01, 0.1, 0.3, 1.5, 3 and 10 mg/kg. Among the roughly 50 dose-escalation patients, 19 had hepatocellular carcinoma, 15 or so melanoma, 9 renal cell carcinoma and 9 head and neck cancer. The dose-escalation cohort was about 83% male with a mean age of approximately 59 years, ranging from roughly 20 to 80. Prior anti-PD-1, anti-PD-L1 or anti-CTLA-4 therapy was permitted, and roughly two fifths of dose-escalation patients had received checkpoint inhibitors. Partial responses occurred in three dose-escalation patients, of whom one had hepatocellular carcinoma and two had cutaneous melanoma. The purpose of peripheral TCRbeta sequencing was to test whether ivuxolimab changed TCR sequence diversity and led to clonal T-cell expansion. The paper reports the monotherapy dose-escalation portion (N of about 51 patients) of the phase I ivuxolimab trial. Study-wide findings and limitations: In partial responders in the 0.1-3.0 mg/kg groups, normalized peripheral clonal expansion was found to be among the lowest, especially among CD8+ T cells. Antigen specificity was not determined for the clonally expanded peripheral T cells. After ivuxolimab, CD8+ T cells had more expanded clones than CD4+ T cells on average. At doses of 0.1 to 3.0 mg/kg, clonal expansion of both CD4+ and CD8+ blood T cells was observed from baseline to week 6. Low levels of normalized T-cell clonal expansion were also shown by some nonresponding patients.

Genomic DNA was extracted from sorted cells for sequencing of the TCRbeta CDR3 region. The immunoSEQ Assay was used for sequencing of TCRbeta CDR3 regions. As stored in TCRdb, this immuneACCESS dataset retains in-frame rearrangements with V and J assigned. A fraction of the clones does not appear; measured against another copy, unresolved V genes explain less than half of the discrepancy, and the remainder lacks a known reason. The sample table records approximately 70,000 clones; about 80% of these occur just once. In total, the top ten clones hold around 1.4% of the sample. This sequence uses TRBV7-2 and TRBJ1-2; a tentative D call is TRBD1 (6 bases match). The sequences come from CD4+ or CD8+ T cells sorted from blood, collected in a trial of the OX40 agonist ivuxolimab. The receptor was isolated from an adult with an advanced solid tumor such as melanoma, head and neck, liver or kidney cancer. The CDR3 in this case is CASSPGQNYGYTF. The DNA is as follows: TGTGCCAGCAGCCCCGGACAGAACTATGGCTACACCTTC.